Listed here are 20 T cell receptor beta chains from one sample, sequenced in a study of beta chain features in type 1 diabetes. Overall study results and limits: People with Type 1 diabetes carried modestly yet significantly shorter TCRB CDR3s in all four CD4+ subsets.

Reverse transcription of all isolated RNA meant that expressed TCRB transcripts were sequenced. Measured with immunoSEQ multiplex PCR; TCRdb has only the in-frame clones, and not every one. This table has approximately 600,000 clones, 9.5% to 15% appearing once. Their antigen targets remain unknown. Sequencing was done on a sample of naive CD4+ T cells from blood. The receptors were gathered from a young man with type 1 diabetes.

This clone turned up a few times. The CDR3 loop reads CSALGTGVYTF. The CDR3 DNA follows: TGCAGCGCCCTCGGGACAGGGGTTTACACCTTC. The chain couples TRBV29-1 to TRBJ1-2; 10 bases are shared with TRBD1. V lost 7 bases and J lost 11; bases outside the gene matches: 7. The CDR3 totals 11 residues. Germline-derived CDR1 and CDR2 are SQVTM and ANQGSEA.

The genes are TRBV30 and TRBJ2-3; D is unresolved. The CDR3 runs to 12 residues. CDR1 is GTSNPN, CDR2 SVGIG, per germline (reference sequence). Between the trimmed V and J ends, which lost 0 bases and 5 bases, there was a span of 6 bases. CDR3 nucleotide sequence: TGTGCCTGGAGTGTACGAGGAGATACGCAGTATTTT. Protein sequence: CAWSVRGDTQYF.

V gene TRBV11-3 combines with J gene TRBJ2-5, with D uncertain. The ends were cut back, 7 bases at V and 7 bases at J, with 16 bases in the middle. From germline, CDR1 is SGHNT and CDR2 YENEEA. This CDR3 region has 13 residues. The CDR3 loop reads CASKRPGWGTQYF. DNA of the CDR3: TGTGCCAGCAAAAGGCCTGGATGGGGGACCCAGTACTTC. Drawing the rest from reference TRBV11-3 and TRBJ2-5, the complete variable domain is EAGVVQSPRYKIIEKKQPVAFWCNPISGHNTLYWYLQNLGQGPELLIRYENEEAVDDSQLPKDRFSAERLKGVDSTLKIQPAELGDSAVYLCASKRPGWGTQYFGPGTRLLVL.

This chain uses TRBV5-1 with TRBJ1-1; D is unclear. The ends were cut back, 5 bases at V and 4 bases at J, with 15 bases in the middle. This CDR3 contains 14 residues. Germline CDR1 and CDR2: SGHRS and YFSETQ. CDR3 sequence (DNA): TGCGCCAGCAGTGAACCCGGGCGGGGCACTGAAGCTTTCTTT. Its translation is CASSEPGRGTEAFF.

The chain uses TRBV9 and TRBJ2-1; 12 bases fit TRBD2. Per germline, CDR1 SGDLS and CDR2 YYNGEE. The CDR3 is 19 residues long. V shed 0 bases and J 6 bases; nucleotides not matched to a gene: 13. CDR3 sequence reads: CASSVGGSPLAGGRNEQFF. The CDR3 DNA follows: TGTGCCAGCAGCGTAGGTGGATCCCCTCTAGCGGGGGGGCGCAATGAGCAGTTCTTC.

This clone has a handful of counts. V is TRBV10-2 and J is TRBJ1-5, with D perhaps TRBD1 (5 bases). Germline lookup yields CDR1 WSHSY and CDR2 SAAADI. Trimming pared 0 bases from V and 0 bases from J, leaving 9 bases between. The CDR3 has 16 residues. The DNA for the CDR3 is TGCGCCAGCAGTGAGTCGGGGGATTATAGCAATCAGCCCCAGCATTTT. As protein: CASSESGDYSNQPQHF.

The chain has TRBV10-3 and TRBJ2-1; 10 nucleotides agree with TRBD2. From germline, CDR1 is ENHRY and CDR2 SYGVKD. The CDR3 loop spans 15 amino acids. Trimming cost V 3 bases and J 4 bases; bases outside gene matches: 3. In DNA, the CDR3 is TGTGCCATCAGTGAAAGCGGGGGGGCGTACAATGAGCAGTTCTTC. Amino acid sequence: CAISESGGAYNEQFF.

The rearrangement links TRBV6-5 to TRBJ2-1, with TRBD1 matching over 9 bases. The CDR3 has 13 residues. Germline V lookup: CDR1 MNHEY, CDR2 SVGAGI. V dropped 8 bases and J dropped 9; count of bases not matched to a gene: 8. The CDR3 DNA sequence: TGTGCCAGCGGCGCTACAGGGGGCGGTGAGCAGTTCTTC. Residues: CASGATGGGEQFF.

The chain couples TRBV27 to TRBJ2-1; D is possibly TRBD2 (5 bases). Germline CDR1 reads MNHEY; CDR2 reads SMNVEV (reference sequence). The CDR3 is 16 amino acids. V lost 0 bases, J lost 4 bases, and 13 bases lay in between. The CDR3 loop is CASSLSYKPGYNEQFF. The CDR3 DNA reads TGTGCCAGCAGTTTATCGTATAAGCCGGGATACAATGAGCAGTTCTTC.

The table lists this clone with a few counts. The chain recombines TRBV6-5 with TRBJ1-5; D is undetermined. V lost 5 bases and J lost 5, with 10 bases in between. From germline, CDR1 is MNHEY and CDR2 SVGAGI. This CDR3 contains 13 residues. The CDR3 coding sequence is TGTGCCAGCAGTGACGGGGTGGATCAGCCCCAGCATTTT. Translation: CASSDGVDQPQHF.

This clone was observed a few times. DNA for the CDR3: TGTGCCAGCAGCCTCTTGGGGGGCCAAGAGACCCAGTACTTC. Its translation: CASSLLGGQETQYF. This sequence joins TRBV9 and TRBJ2-5, with D perhaps matching TRBD2 (6 bases). V dropped 4 bases and J dropped 1 base, with 11 bases sitting between them. The CDR3 extends over 14 amino acids. The germline V gene encodes CDR1 SGDLS and CDR2 YYNGEE.

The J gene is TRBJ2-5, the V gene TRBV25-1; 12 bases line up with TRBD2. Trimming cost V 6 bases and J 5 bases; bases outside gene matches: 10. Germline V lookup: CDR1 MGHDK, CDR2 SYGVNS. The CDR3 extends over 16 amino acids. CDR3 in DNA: TGTGCCAGCAGATCGGGACTAGCGGGCCCCAGGGAGACCCAGTACTTC. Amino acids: CASRSGLAGPRETQYF.

CDR3 DNA: TGTGCCAGCACTTTCGAGGGGGCCGCCAATCAGCCCCAGCATTTT. It specifies CASTFEGAANQPQHF. The chain uses TRBV6-6 and TRBJ1-5, with TRBD1 matching 7 bases. Germline CDR1 and CDR2: MNHNY and SVGAGI (reference sequence). The CDR3 loop spans 15 amino acids. V was clipped by 7 bases and J by 3 bases; unmatched bases: 9.

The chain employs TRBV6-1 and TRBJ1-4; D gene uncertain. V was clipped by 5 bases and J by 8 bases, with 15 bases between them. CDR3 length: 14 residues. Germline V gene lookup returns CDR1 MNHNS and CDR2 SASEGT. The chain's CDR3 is CASSFRDLREKLFF. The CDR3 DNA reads TGTGCCAGCAGTTTTCGGGATCTAAGGGAAAAACTGTTTTTT.

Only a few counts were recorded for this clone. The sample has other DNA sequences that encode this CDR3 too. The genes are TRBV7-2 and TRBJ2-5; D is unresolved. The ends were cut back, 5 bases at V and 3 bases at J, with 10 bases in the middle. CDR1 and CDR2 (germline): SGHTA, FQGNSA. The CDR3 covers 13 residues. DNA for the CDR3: TGTGCCAGCAGCCCGCGCCGGGAAGAGACCCAGTACTTC. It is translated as CASSPRREETQYF.

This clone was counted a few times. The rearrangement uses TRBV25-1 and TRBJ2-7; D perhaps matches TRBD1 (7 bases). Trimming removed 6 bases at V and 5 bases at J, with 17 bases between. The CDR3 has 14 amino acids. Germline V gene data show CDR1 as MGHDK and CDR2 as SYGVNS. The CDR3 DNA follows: TGTGCCAGCAGCGAGACAGGGACTCTCCACGAGCAGTACTTC. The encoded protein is CASSETGTLHEQYF.

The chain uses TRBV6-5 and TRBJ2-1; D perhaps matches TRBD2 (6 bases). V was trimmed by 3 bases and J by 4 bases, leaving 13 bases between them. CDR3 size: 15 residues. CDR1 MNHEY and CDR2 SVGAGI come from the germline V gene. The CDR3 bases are TGTGCCAGCAGTTATAGCGGCGGTCAGTACAATGAGCAGTTCTTC. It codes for CASSYSGGQYNEQFF.

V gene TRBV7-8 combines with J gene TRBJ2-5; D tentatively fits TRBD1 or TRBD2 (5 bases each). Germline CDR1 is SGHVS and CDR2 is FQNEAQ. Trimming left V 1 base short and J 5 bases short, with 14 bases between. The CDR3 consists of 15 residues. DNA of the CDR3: TGTGCCAGCAGCTTAGTAGGGGACCCTGGGGAGACCCAGTACTTC. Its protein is CASSLVGDPGETQYF.

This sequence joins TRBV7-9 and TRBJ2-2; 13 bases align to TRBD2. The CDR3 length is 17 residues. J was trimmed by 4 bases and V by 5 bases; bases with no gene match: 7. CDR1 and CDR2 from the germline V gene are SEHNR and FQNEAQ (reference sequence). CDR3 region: CASSRGLAGEFTGELFF. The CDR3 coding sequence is TGTGCCAGCAGCCGAGGACTAGCGGGGGAATTCACCGGGGAGCTGTTTTTT.

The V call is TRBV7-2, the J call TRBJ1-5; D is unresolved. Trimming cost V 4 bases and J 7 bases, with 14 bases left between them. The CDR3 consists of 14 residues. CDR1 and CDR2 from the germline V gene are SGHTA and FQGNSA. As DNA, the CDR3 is TGTGCCAGCAGCTCTTCCAGGTCTGGACAGCCCCAGCATTTT. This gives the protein CASSSSRSGQPQHF. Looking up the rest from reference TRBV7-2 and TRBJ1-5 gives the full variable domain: GAGVSQSPSNKVTEKGKDVELRCDPISGHTALYWYRQSLGQGLEFLIYFQGNSAPDKSGLPSDRFSAERTGGSVSTLTIQRTQQEDSAVYLCASSSSRSGQPQHFGDGTRLSIL.